Shown below are 6 T cell receptor beta chains from a single sample sequenced in a study of blood T cell repertoires in COVID-19. Profiling relied on immunoSEQ multiplex PCR, and the TCRdb table lists in-frame clones only, not all of them. Here the sample spans around 180,000 clones, 88% being singletons. Sequenced input: peripheral blood. The receptors come from a man aged 65 to 85 with active or convalescent COVID-19.

The CDR3: CATSRVGGGVHEQYF. The CDR3 DNA is TGTGCCACCAGCAGAGTTGGGGGAGGCGTCCACGAGCAGTACTTC. The chain recombines TRBV15 with TRBJ2-7; a possible D gene is TRBD2 (6 bases). Trimming shortened V by 1 base and J by 5 bases, and 15 bases separated the two germline ends. The CDR3 is 15 residues long. Per germline, CDR1 LNHNV and CDR2 YYDKDF (reference sequence).

This chain links TRBV7-9 with TRBJ1-1, with no clear D. The CDR3 sequence is 12 residues long. The germline V and J ends were trimmed by 5 bases and 11 bases, with 15 bases remaining between them. Germline V gene lookup returns CDR1 SEHNR and CDR2 FQNEAQ (reference sequence). The CDR3 sequence is CASSPPRSTAFF. DNA for the CDR3: TGTGCCAGCAGCCCCCCCCGGTCCACTGCTTTCTTT.

This rearrangement joins TRBV5-8 to TRBJ1-6; 9 bases map to TRBD1. The germline V gene has CDR1 SGHTS and CDR2 YDEGEE. V was pared by 4 bases and J by 12 bases, with 5 bases of the junction left unmatched. CDR3 length equals 13 residues. This chain's CDR3 is CASSVTGGRPLHF. The CDR3, as DNA: TGTGCCAGCAGCGTGACAGGGGGGAGACCCCTCCACTTT.

The chain uses TRBV7-6 and TRBJ1-1; D gene uncertain. This CDR3 is built from 14 residues. The germline gives CDR1 SGHVS, CDR2 FNYEAQ. V dropped 5 bases and J dropped 3 bases, with 13 bases sitting between them. The CDR3 sequence is CASSLGDKYTEAFF. As DNA, the CDR3 is TGTGCCAGCAGCCTAGGTGACAAGTACACTGAAGCTTTCTTT.

The rearrangement links TRBV5-6 to TRBJ1-3; 10 positions match TRBD1. The CDR3 is 15 amino acids. Germline CDR1 is SGHDT and CDR2 is YYEEEE. J gave up 4 bases and V 3 bases, and 4 bases lay outside the gene matches. This chain's CDR3 is CASSSGQGKGNTIYF. The CDR3 DNA sequence: TGTGCCAGCAGCTCGGGACAGGGGAAAGGAAACACCATATATTTT.

This sequence joins TRBV4-2 and TRBJ1-2; TRBD1 matches 7 bases. The CDR3 covers 15 residues. Per germline, CDR1 LGHNA and CDR2 YNFKEQ. V was pared by 0 bases and J by 3 bases, with 4 bases of the junction left unmatched. The CDR3 coding sequence is TGTGCCAGCAGCCAAGACCGGGGGACAGACTATGGCTACACCTTC. Its translation: CASSQDRGTDYGYTF.